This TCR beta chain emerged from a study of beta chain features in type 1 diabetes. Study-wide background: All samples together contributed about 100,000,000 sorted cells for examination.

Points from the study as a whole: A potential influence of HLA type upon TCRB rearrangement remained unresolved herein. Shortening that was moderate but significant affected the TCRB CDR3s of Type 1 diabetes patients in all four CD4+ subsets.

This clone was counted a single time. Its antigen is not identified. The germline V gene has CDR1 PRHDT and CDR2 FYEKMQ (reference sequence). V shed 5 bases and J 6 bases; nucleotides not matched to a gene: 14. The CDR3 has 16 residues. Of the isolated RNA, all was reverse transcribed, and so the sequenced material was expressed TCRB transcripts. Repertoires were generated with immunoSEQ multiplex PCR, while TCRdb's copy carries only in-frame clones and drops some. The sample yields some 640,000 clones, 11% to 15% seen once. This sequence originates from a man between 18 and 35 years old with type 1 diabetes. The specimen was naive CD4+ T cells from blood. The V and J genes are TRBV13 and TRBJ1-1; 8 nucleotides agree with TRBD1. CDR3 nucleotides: TGTGCCAGCAGCCTCCCCCAGGGACAGGCTAACTCTGAAGCTTTCTTT. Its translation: CASSLPQGQANSEAFF.